The rows below give T cell receptor beta chains drawn from one sample of a study of blood T cell repertoires in COVID-19. Produced via immunoSEQ multiplex PCR; TCRdb's table is partial and in-frame only. The profile shows fewer than 250,000 clones, around nine tenths of them singletons. The sample taken for sequencing was peripheral blood. These receptors were taken from a woman aged 40 to 50 who had recovered from COVID-19. The CDR3 runs from the conserved cysteine through the conserved F or W. The order of the fields is CDR3 length, V gene, D gene, clone size, J gene, CDR3 protein, CDR3 DNA. D genes are given only for firm matches. Expanded clones get a size class; other rows say once, few or many, or leave the size out.

len: 14; v_gene: TRBV10-3; d_gene: TRBD1; abundance: NA; j_gene: TRBJ2-6; CDR3aa: CAMGTGTGANVLTF; CDR3nt: TGTGCCATGGGGACAGGGACTGGGGCCAACGTCCTGACTTTC
len: 17; v_gene: TRBV28; d_gene: TRBD2; abundance: NA; j_gene: TRBJ2-5; CDR3aa: CASSKPGEGPGTETQYF; CDR3nt: TGTGCCAGCAGCAAGCCTGGGGAGGGACCGGGGACGGAGACCCAGTACTTC
len: 16; v_gene: TRBV28; d_gene: TRBD1; abundance: NA; j_gene: TRBJ2-2; CDR3aa: CASSPQGSGDTGELFF; CDR3nt: TGTGCCAGCAGTCCACAGGGGAGTGGTGACACCGGGGAGCTGTTTTTT
len: 15; v_gene: TRBV4-1; d_gene: NA; abundance: NA; j_gene: TRBJ2-7; CDR3aa: CASSRDRDNSYEQYF; CDR3nt: TGCGCCAGCAGCCGAGACCGGGACAACTCCTACGAGCAGTACTTC
len: 15; v_gene: TRBV30; d_gene: NA; abundance: NA; j_gene: TRBJ2-1; CDR3aa: CAWIPGTKSYNEQFF; CDR3nt: TGTGCCTGGATCCCCGGGACAAAATCCTACAATGAGCAGTTCTTC
len: 17; v_gene: TRBV21-1; d_gene: NA; abundance: NA; j_gene: TRBJ1-6; CDR3aa: CASSKVTPGDINSPLHF; CDR3nt: TGTGCCAGCAGCAAAGTAACCCCAGGGGATATTAATTCACCCCTCCACTTT
len: 15; v_gene: TRBV2; d_gene: TRBD1; abundance: few; j_gene: TRBJ1-5; CDR3aa: CATAGADRGHQPQHF; CDR3nt: TGTGCCACAGCAGGGGCAGACAGGGGGCATCAGCCCCAGCATTTT
len: 15; v_gene: TRBV18; d_gene: NA; abundance: NA; j_gene: TRBJ2-7; CDR3aa: CASSPAATVSYEQYF; CDR3nt: TGTGCCAGCTCACCCGCGGCGACAGTTTCCTACGAGCAGTACTTC
len: 15; v_gene: TRBV4-1; d_gene: NA; abundance: NA; j_gene: TRBJ1-1; CDR3aa: CASSQVPGRNTEAFF; CDR3nt: TGCGCCAGCAGCCAAGTCCCAGGGCGGAACACTGAAGCTTTCTTT
len: 14; v_gene: TRBV2; d_gene: NA; abundance: NA; j_gene: TRBJ2-5; CDR3aa: CASSDDRTQETQYF; CDR3nt: TGTGCCAGCAGTGACGACAGAACCCAAGAGACCCAGTACTTC
len: 16; v_gene: TRBV18; d_gene: NA; abundance: NA; j_gene: TRBJ2-6; CDR3aa: CASSGTGNSGANVLTF; CDR3nt: TGTGCCAGCTCAGGAACGGGGAATTCCGGGGCCAACGTCCTGACTTTC
len: 16; v_gene: TRBV4-2; d_gene: NA; abundance: few; j_gene: TRBJ2-2; CDR3aa: CASSQEVAGDTGELFF; CDR3nt: TGTGCCAGCAGCCAAGAAGTGGCAGGGGACACCGGGGAGCTGTTTTTT
len: 16; v_gene: TRBV19; d_gene: TRBD1; abundance: NA; j_gene: TRBJ2-2; CDR3aa: CASSTSGTGGTGELFF; CDR3nt: TGTGCCAGTAGTACGTCCGGGACAGGGGGCACCGGGGAGCTGTTTTTT
len: 12; v_gene: TRBV25-1; d_gene: NA; abundance: NA; j_gene: TRBJ1-2; CDR3aa: CASRSGEGGYTF; CDR3nt: TGTGCCAGCAGGTCCGGGGAAGGCGGCTACACCTTC
len: 20; v_gene: TRBV15; d_gene: TRBD2; abundance: NA; j_gene: TRBJ2-1; CDR3aa: CATSRGYTSGRNKETNEQFF; CDR3nt: TGTGCCACCAGCAGAGGCTACACTAGCGGGAGAAATAAGGAAACCAATGAGCAGTTCTTC
len: 17; v_gene: TRBV7-2; d_gene: TRBD1; abundance: NA; j_gene: TRBJ1-2; CDR3aa: CASSPQGGTVDGYGYTF; CDR3nt: TGTGCCAGCAGTCCACAGGGGGGTACGGTCGATGGCTATGGCTACACCTTC
len: 14; v_gene: TRBV4-3; d_gene: NA; abundance: NA; j_gene: TRBJ2-3; CDR3aa: CASSQNIQGDTQYF; CDR3nt: TGCGCCAGCAGCCAAAACATTCAGGGTGATACGCAGTATTTT
len: 14; v_gene: TRBV5-5; d_gene: TRBD1; abundance: NA; j_gene: TRBJ1-1; CDR3aa: CASSPPGGFSEAFF; CDR3nt: TGTGCCAGCAGCCCGCCAGGGGGGTTTAGTGAAGCTTTCTTT
len: 19; v_gene: TRBV10-3; d_gene: TRBD2; abundance: once; j_gene: TRBJ2-3; CDR3aa: CAISEQLLAGGASTDTQYF; CDR3nt: TGTGCCATCAGTGAGCAACTACTAGCGGGAGGGGCTAGCACAGATACGCAGTATTTT
len: 13; v_gene: TRBV7-2; d_gene: TRBD2; abundance: NA; j_gene: TRBJ2-5; CDR3aa: CASSFAGAETQYF; CDR3nt: TGTGCCAGCAGCTTTGCGGGAGCAGAGACCCAGTACTTC
len: 13; v_gene: TRBV30; d_gene: TRBD1; abundance: NA; j_gene: TRBJ1-2; CDR3aa: CAWTLDRAGGYTF; CDR3nt: TGTGCCTGGACGCTGGACAGGGCGGGAGGCTACACCTTC
len: 13; v_gene: TRBV3-1/TRBV3-2; d_gene: TRBD1; abundance: NA; j_gene: TRBJ2-4; CDR3aa: CASSTGEWDIQYF; CDR3nt: TGTGCCAGCAGTACAGGGGAATGGGACATTCAGTACTTC
len: 15; v_gene: TRBV27; d_gene: TRBD2; abundance: NA; j_gene: TRBJ2-7; CDR3aa: CASSLSTSGRTKQYF; CDR3nt: TGTGCCAGCAGTTTATCGACTAGCGGGAGGACCAAGCAGTACTTC
len: 15; v_gene: TRBV7-2; d_gene: NA; abundance: NA; j_gene: TRBJ2-7; CDR3aa: CASSLRGSSDYEQYF; CDR3nt: TGTGCCAGCAGCTTACGTGGGTCTAGCGACTACGAGCAGTACTTC
len: 13; v_gene: TRBV5-1; d_gene: NA; abundance: NA; j_gene: TRBJ2-5; CDR3aa: CASSLTPKETQYF; CDR3nt: TGCGCCAGCAGCTTGACTCCCAAAGAGACCCAGTACTTC
len: 14; v_gene: TRBV2; d_gene: TRBD1; abundance: NA; j_gene: TRBJ2-7; CDR3aa: CASISGTGDYEQYF; CDR3nt: TGTGCCAGTATTTCCGGGACAGGGGATTACGAGCAGTACTTC
len: 13; v_gene: TRBV30; d_gene: TRBD2; abundance: NA; j_gene: TRBJ2-5; CDR3aa: CAWSVRGGETQYF; CDR3nt: TGTGCCTGGAGTGTACGGGGGGGGGAGACCCAGTACTTC
len: 16; v_gene: TRBV7-6; d_gene: NA; abundance: NA; j_gene: TRBJ1-1; CDR3aa: CASSLGIRQGGTEAFF; CDR3nt: TGTGCCAGCAGCTTAGGAATAAGGCAGGGAGGGACTGAAGCTTTCTTT
len: 15; v_gene: TRBV28; d_gene: NA; abundance: NA; j_gene: TRBJ2-3; CDR3aa: CASSLEIGSGDTQYF; CDR3nt: TGTGCCAGCAGTTTGGAGATCGGGAGCGGGGATACGCAGTATTTT
len: 15; v_gene: TRBV18; d_gene: TRBD1; abundance: few; j_gene: TRBJ2-1; CDR3aa: CASSRQGATYNEQFF; CDR3nt: TGTGCCAGCTCTCGCCAGGGGGCTACCTACAATGAGCAGTTCTTC
len: 13; v_gene: TRBV7-2; d_gene: NA; abundance: once; j_gene: TRBJ2-1; CDR3aa: CASSNEIRNEQFF; CDR3nt: TGTGCCAGCAGCAACGAGATCCGGAATGAGCAGTTCTTC
len: 14; v_gene: TRBV6-2/TRBV6-3; d_gene: NA; abundance: NA; j_gene: TRBJ1-5; CDR3aa: CASSRQSSNQPQHF; CDR3nt: TGTGCCAGCAGTCGACAGTCTAGCAATCAGCCCCAGCATTTT
len: 13; v_gene: TRBV13; d_gene: NA; abundance: NA; j_gene: TRBJ1-4; CDR3aa: CASSPRPNEKLFF; CDR3nt: TGTGCCAGCAGCCCGCGCCCTAATGAAAAACTGTTTTTT
len: 15; v_gene: TRBV5-1; d_gene: TRBD2; abundance: NA; j_gene: TRBJ2-1; CDR3aa: CASSLDSGSLNEQFF; CDR3nt: TGCGCCAGCAGCTTGGACAGCGGGAGCTTGAATGAGCAGTTCTTC
len: 15; v_gene: TRBV19; d_gene: TRBD1; abundance: NA; j_gene: TRBJ1-1; CDR3aa: CASSWAGGVRGEAFF; CDR3nt: TGTGCCAGTAGTTGGGCAGGGGGCGTTCGTGGTGAAGCTTTCTTT
len: 14; v_gene: TRBV19; d_gene: NA; abundance: few; j_gene: TRBJ2-3; CDR3aa: CASSFPGVSDTQYF; CDR3nt: TGTGCCAGTAGTTTTCCGGGAGTATCGGATACGCAGTATTTT
len: 15; v_gene: TRBV7-2; d_gene: TRBD1; abundance: NA; j_gene: TRBJ1-2; CDR3aa: CASSPDQGGYYGYTF; CDR3nt: TGTGCCAGCAGCCCAGACCAGGGGGGCTACTATGGCTACACCTTC
len: 15; v_gene: TRBV5-1; d_gene: TRBD2; abundance: NA; j_gene: TRBJ2-5; CDR3aa: CASSLSAGGQETQYF; CDR3nt: TGCGCCAGCAGCTTGTCTGCGGGAGGGCAGGAGACCCAGTACTTC
len: 17; v_gene: TRBV9; d_gene: TRBD2; abundance: NA; j_gene: TRBJ2-3; CDR3aa: CASSSVLAGGGTDTQYF; CDR3nt: TGTGCCAGCAGCTCGGTTCTAGCGGGAGGAGGCACAGATACGCAGTATTTT
len: 14; v_gene: TRBV6-6; d_gene: NA; abundance: NA; j_gene: TRBJ1-5; CDR3aa: CASTKEGSNQPQHF; CDR3nt: TGTGCCAGCACCAAGGAGGGGTCAAATCAGCCCCAGCATTTT
len: 16; v_gene: TRBV19; d_gene: TRBD2; abundance: NA; j_gene: TRBJ2-3; CDR3aa: CASSIASVAGGDTQYF; CDR3nt: TGTGCCAGTAGTATAGCGTCAGTAGCGGGAGGAGATACGCAGTATTTT
len: 15; v_gene: TRBV12-2; d_gene: NA; abundance: NA; j_gene: TRBJ2-1; CDR3aa: CASRLLVPIYNEQFF; CDR3nt: TGTGCAAGTCGCTTACTAGTACCCATTTACAATGAGCAGTTCTTC
len: 15; v_gene: TRBV2; d_gene: TRBD1; abundance: NA; j_gene: TRBJ1-5; CDR3aa: CASTLDRASNQPQHF; CDR3nt: TGTGCCAGCACCTTAGACAGGGCAAGCAATCAGCCCCAGCATTTT
len: 17; v_gene: TRBV15; d_gene: NA; abundance: NA; j_gene: TRBJ2-3; CDR3aa: CATSSPEGTTYTDTQYF; CDR3nt: TGTGCCACCAGCTCCCCCGAGGGAACAACCTACACAGATACGCAGTATTTT
len: 15; v_gene: TRBV7-2; d_gene: TRBD1; abundance: NA; j_gene: TRBJ2-5; CDR3aa: CASSRTGTVGETQYF; CDR3nt: TGTGCCAGCAGCCGGACCGGGACAGTCGGGGAGACCCAGTACTTC
len: 16; v_gene: TRBV6-2/TRBV6-3; d_gene: TRBD2; abundance: NA; j_gene: TRBJ2-7; CDR3aa: CASSYVGGRPEDEQYF; CDR3nt: TGTGCCAGCAGTTACGTGGGCGGGAGGCCGGAAGACGAGCAGTACTTC
len: 12; v_gene: TRBV19; d_gene: TRBD1; abundance: NA; j_gene: TRBJ2-7; CDR3aa: CASSLTGDEQYF; CDR3nt: TGTGCCAGTAGTCTGACAGGGGACGAGCAGTACTTC
len: 12; v_gene: TRBV29-1; d_gene: TRBD1; abundance: NA; j_gene: TRBJ1-1; CDR3aa: CSAGQLNTEAFF; CDR3nt: TGCAGCGCGGGACAGTTGAACACTGAAGCTTTCTTT
len: 15; v_gene: TRBV4-2; d_gene: TRBD2; abundance: NA; j_gene: TRBJ2-1; CDR3aa: CASSPWGRDYNEQFF; CDR3nt: TGTGCCAGCAGCCCGTGGGGGAGGGACTACAATGAGCAGTTCTTC
len: 13; v_gene: TRBV5-6; d_gene: TRBD1; abundance: NA; j_gene: TRBJ1-2; CDR3aa: CASSLAQGRGYTF; CDR3nt: TGTGCCAGCAGCTTGGCACAGGGGAGAGGCTACACCTTC
len: 13; v_gene: TRBV12-3/TRBV12-4; d_gene: NA; abundance: NA; j_gene: TRBJ2-3; CDR3aa: CASRTRGADTQYF; CDR3nt: TGTGCCAGCAGGACTAGGGGCGCAGATACGCAGTATTTT
len: 13; v_gene: TRBV18; d_gene: NA; abundance: NA; j_gene: TRBJ2-7; CDR3aa: CASSPEPAYEQYF; CDR3nt: TGTGCCAGCTCACCGGAGCCCGCCTACGAGCAGTACTTC